The 7 T cell receptor beta chains below all came from one sample that was sequenced in a study of metastatic and nonmetastatic thyroid tumors. From the PCR reads, TCRdb re-called clones with MiXCR. Found here are several thousand clones, roughly 14% of them singletons; the top ten hold roughly 5%. Among the patients, none had received any treatment before thyroid surgery. The sample taken for sequencing was blood. These receptors all come from a female donor with papillary thyroid cancer or a benign thyroid nodule (not recorded which). Some clones in this sample may be carry-over from other donors' samples.

This chain connects TRBV5-1 to TRBJ2-7; D unresolved. From germline, CDR1 is SGHRS and CDR2 YFSETQ. This CDR3 has 11 residues. V gave up 0 bases and J gave up 3 bases, with 1 base separating them. DNA for the CDR3: TGCGCCAGCAGCTTGGGCTACGAGCAGTACTTC. It encodes CASSLGYEQYF.

This clone is judged medium-sized. This chain connects TRBV5-1 to TRBJ2-1; 11 bases match TRBD2. Germline V CDR1 and CDR2: SGHRS, YFSETQ. V was pared by 4 bases and J by 0 bases, with 0 bases of the junction left unmatched. CDR3 length equals 15 residues. The CDR3 sequence is CASSTSGSSYNEQFF. The CDR3 DNA sequence: TGCGCCAGCAGCACTAGCGGGAGCTCCTACAATGAGCAGTTCTTC.

This clone is categorized as medium-sized. This rearrangement joins TRBV20-1 to TRBJ2-3; D perhaps matches TRBD2 (5 bases). The CDR3 loop spans 14 amino acids. Looked up from germline, CDR1 is DFQATT and CDR2 is SNEGSKA (reference sequence). Trimming left V 0 bases short and J 3 bases short, with 10 bases between. CDR3 amino acids: CSARDRERTDTQYF. The CDR3 DNA reads TGCAGTGCTAGAGATCGGGAACGGACAGATACGCAGTATTTT.

This clone was counted many times. The chain recombines TRBV20-1 with TRBJ2-3; D gene ambiguous. V was clipped by 0 bases and J by 4 bases, with 8 bases between them. There are 13 residues in the CDR3. Per the germline V gene, CDR1 is DFQATT and CDR2 is SNEGSKA (reference sequence). CDR3 bases: TGCAGTGCTAGAGATCTTCTGGCAGATACGCAGTATTTT. Amino acid sequence: CSARDLLADTQYF.

This clone counts as medium-sized. This chain links TRBV28 with TRBJ2-1, with 9 bases that match TRBD2. The germline V gene encodes CDR1 MDHEN and CDR2 SYDVKM. J was trimmed by 4 bases and V by 5 bases; bases with no gene match: 6. The CDR3 spans 15 residues. CDR3 loop: CASSVSGSAYNEQFF. The CDR3 region has the DNA TGTGCCAGCAGTGTTAGCGGGAGCGCGTACAATGAGCAGTTCTTC.

This clone was detected a few times. The V and J genes are TRBV6-1 and TRBJ2-7; D gene unclear. Germline CDR1 and CDR2: MNHNS and SASEGT. This CDR3 is 15 amino acids long. The V end was cut by 2 bases, the J end by 0 bases, with 11 bases between. The CDR3 DNA is TGTGCCAGCAGTGAACAGATACGAAACTCCTACGAGCAGTACTTC. Translation gives CASSEQIRNSYEQYF.

This clone is medium-sized (0.01 to 0.1%). The chain recombines TRBV2 with TRBJ2-7, with 9 positions matching TRBD1. V trimming: 6 bases; J trimming: 2 bases; junction bases outside the gene matches: 8. The germline V gene encodes CDR1 SNHLY and CDR2 FYNNEI. The CDR3 is made up of 15 amino acids. The CDR3 bases are TGTGCCAGCAGCTTAGGGACAGGGCTGACCTACGAGCAGTACTTC. Translating gives CASSLGTGLTYEQYF. Combining the CDR3 with reference TRBV2 and TRBJ2-7 gives the whole variable domain EPEVTQTPSHQVTQMGQEVILRCVPISNHLYFYWYRQILGQKVEFLVSFYNNEISEKSEIFDDQFSVERPDGSNFTLKIRSTKLEDSAMYFCASSLGTGLTYEQYFGPGTRLTVT.